This section outlines one TCR beta chain sequence together with its context. Its specific antigen is unknown. Gene names, together with germline sequences, are murine for this receptor. The CDR3 goes on 1 residue after the read ends, and that part is filled in from the germline J gene. The record originates from a study of tissue T cells after allogeneic stem cell transplantation (dated by TCRdb to the early 2020s). Turning to the overall study: Using research autopsies of patients with and without GVHD, plus mouse models of GVHD, the study profiled TCR beta repertoires across many tissues. On the human side, the study was prospective and observational, with no blinding or randomization.

Overall study results and their limits: Only a few T cell clones appeared in more than one patient, yet motif-based clustering showed tissue-specific repertoire signatures that were shared between patients. Sampling depth was acknowledged as a limitation, and the patient cohort was both small and clinically heterogeneous. Within patients, how anatomically similar tissues were was a major factor shaping TCR repertoire composition, regardless of disease or transplant status. In both patients and mice, T cells from blood and spleen picked up only a limited part of the TCR repertoire that was detected in tissues. The study did not establish which tissue TCRs were alloreactive or antigen-specific, and some clones may have been host cells that persisted.

The time point label on this specimen signifies: mouse harvest day 7 after allogeneic transplant. Mouse grafts combined 10^7 T-cell-depleted bone marrow cells with 10^6 splenic CD5+ T cells, given via tail vein injection. Mouse GVHD was modeled in a major MHC-mismatch B6 (H2b) into BALB/c (H2d) model, with tissues profiled at day 7 or 14. Mouse tissues and retro-orbital blood were harvested on day 7 or 14 post-transplant using separate sterile tools per animal; livers were flushed beforehand. Before genomic DNA was isolated with the DNeasy Blood & Tissue Kit, mouse tissues were minced with razor blades in buffered saline. Libraries were built with the immunoSEQ multiplex PCR assay. Adaptive Biotechnologies performed the TCRbeta CDR3 sequencing at survey depth and reported CDR3 sequences, V/J genes, productive frequency and template counts. Amplification of TCR beta CDR3 regions started from genomic DNA instead of RNA. The paper's processing steps were these. Pairwise repertoire overlap between tissues was quantified with Jensen-Shannon divergence, where 1 means complete divergence and 0 identical. Tissues were grouped by single-linkage agglomerative hierarchical clustering of pairwise JSD values, and the clustering results were shown as dendrograms. GLIPH2 was applied to all patient samples using simulation_depth 1000, kmer_min_depth 3, and cdr3_length_cutoff 8, and only groups with more than two unique CDR3s were retained. A standardized tissue-overlap score was calculated by extrapolating Jaccard GLIPH-group overlap across patients to a standard repertoire size of 1000 clones. Linear mixed-effect models, with tissue included as a fixed effect and individual included as a random effect, were used to assess associations of diversity with clinical or experimental variables. The table comes from immuneACCESS by way of TCRdb, which keeps in-frame sequences with V and J called. Part of the clones is missing from these tables; in studies checked, under half for an unresolved V gene and the rest for unknown reasons. D and trimming come from the DNA, and the V and J calls and clone size come from that table. The sample table shows about 8,200 clones, and roughly 46% are seen once. The ten largest clones take up 2% to 2.5% of the sample.

From the cysteine up to the phenylalanine, the CDR3 has a length of 15 residues. Only the CDR3 bases that were read are kept: 42 of them, in frame from base 1. From a lookup of the germline V gene, CDR1 and CDR2 are KGHTA and FQNQQP. The receptor's source is a female BALB/c mouse given C57BL/6 T cells with graft-versus-host disease after an allogeneic hematopoietic cell transplant. The chain employs TRBV23 and TRBJ2-3; the tabulated D call, TRBD1, remains unverified against the DNA. Sequencing used skin. The part of the CDR3 DNA that was read is TGCTCCAGCAGTCAGGGACAGGGCGGTGCAGAAACGCTGTAT. Its translation is CSSSQGQGGAETLY. In full, the CDR3 reads CSSSQGQGGAETLYF.